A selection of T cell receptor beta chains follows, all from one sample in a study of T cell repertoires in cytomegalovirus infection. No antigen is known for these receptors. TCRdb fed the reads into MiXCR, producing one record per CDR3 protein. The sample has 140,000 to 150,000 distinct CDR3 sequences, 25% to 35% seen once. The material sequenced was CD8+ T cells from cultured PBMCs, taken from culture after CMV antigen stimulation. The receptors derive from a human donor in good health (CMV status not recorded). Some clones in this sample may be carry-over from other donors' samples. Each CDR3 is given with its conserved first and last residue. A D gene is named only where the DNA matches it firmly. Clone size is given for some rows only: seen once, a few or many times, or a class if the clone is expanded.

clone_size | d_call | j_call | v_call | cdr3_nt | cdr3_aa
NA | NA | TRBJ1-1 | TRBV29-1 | TGCAGCGTTGTCGGGAGGGTGAACACTGAAGCTTTCTTT | CSVVGRVNTEAFF
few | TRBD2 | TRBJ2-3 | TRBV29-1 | TGCAGCGTTGTCGGACTAGCGGGGGGGATCTCTAGCACAGATACGCAGTATTTT | CSVVGLAGGISSTDTQYF
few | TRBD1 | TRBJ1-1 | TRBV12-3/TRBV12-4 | TGTGCCAGCAGCCCGGGACAGGCCACTGAAGCTTTCTTT | CASSPGQATEAFF
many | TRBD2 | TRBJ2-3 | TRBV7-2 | TGTGCCAGCAGCTTCCAAGCGGGGATAACAGATACGCAGTATTTT | CASSFQAGITDTQYF
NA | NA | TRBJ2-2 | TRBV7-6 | TGTGCCAGCAGCTTAAATACTAACACCGGGGAGCTGTTTTTT | CASSLNTNTGELFF
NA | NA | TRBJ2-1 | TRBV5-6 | TGTGCCAGCAGCTTGGGCTCGATCGTGGTCAGTAACAATGAGCAGTTCTTC | CASSLGSIVVSNNEQFF
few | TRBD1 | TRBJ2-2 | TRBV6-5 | TGTGCCAGCAGTGACACCGGGACAGGGTTGATCGGGGAGCTGTTTTTT | CASSDTGTGLIGELFF
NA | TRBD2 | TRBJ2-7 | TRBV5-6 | TGTGCCAGCAGCTTGGTGGCAAGCGGGGGAACCTACGAGCAGTACTTC | CASSLVASGGTYEQYF
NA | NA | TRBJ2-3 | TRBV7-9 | TGTGCCAGCAGCATCTTTGCTGGGACTTATAACACAGATACGCAGTATTTT | CASSIFAGTYNTDTQYF
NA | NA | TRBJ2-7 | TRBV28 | TGTGCCAGCAGTTCCCCTCGGGGTGCCAGGGGCTACGAGCAGTACTTC | CASSSPRGARGYEQYF
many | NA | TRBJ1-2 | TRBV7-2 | TGTGCCAGCAGCCGGGGCAATATCTATGGCTACACCTTC | CASSRGNIYGYTF
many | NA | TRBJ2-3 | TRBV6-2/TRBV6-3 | TGTGCCAGCAGTTACACGAGGCCGGATACGCAGTATTTT | CASSYTRPDTQYF
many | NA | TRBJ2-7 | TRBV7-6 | TGTGCCAGCAGCCCCCAGGGGATCCACGAGCAGTACTTC | CASSPQGIHEQYF
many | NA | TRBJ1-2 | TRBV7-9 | TGTGCCAGGGGGGAGCCGGATGGCTACACCTTC | CARGEPDGYTF
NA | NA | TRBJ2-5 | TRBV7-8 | TGTGCCAGCAGTGCCACCACACTTGGGGTGGAGACCCAGTACTTC | CASSATTLGVETQYF
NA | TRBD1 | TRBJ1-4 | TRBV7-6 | TGTGCCAGCAGCCACCGGTCCCGGGACAGGTCGGGGAAACCTGAAAAACTGTTTTTT | CASSHRSRDRSGKPEKLFF
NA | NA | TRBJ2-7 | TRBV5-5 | TGTGCCAGCAGCCCAGACGACGGATTCTACGAGCAGTACTTC | CASSPDDGFYEQYF
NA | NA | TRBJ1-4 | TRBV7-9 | TGTGCCAGCAGGCTACGTACTGACGGAACTAATGAAAAACTGTTTTTT | CASRLRTDGTNEKLFF
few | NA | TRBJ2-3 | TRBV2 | TGTGCCAGCCGGGACCGCACAGATACGCAGTATTTT | CASRDRTDTQYF
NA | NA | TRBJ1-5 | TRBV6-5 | TGTGCCAGCAGCTCTTTGGGGGTCAATCAGCCCCAGCATTTT | CASSSLGVNQPQHF
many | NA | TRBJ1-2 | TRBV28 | TGTGCCAGCAGCTCAAACTATGGCTACACCTTC | CASSSNYGYTF
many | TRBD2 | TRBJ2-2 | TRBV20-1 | TGCAGTGCTAGAACCGGAAGCGGGGCCGGGGAGCTGTTTTTT | CSARTGSGAGELFF
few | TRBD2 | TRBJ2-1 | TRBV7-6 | TGTGCCAGCAGCCCGATGGGGACTAAACCTTACAATGAGCAGTTCTTC | CASSPMGTKPYNEQFF
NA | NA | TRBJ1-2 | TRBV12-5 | TGTGCTAGTGGTTTGGAGGCGATGACTCTTGGCTACACCTTC | CASGLEAMTLGYTF
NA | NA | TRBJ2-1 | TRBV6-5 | TGTGCCAGCGAAACGGGGTGGGGTGAGCAGTTCTTC | CASETGWGEQFF
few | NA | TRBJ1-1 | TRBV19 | TGTGCCAGTAGTATCGGCTGGGGCTTTACAAACACTGAAGCTTTCTTT | CASSIGWGFTNTEAFF
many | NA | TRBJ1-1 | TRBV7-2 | TGTGCCAGCAGCCCGAGGTCCACTGAAGCTTTCTTT | CASSPRSTEAFF
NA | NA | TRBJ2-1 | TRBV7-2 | TGTGCCAGCAGCTTCCGGACTACCTCAATGAACAATGAGCAGTTCTTC | CASSFRTTSMNNEQFF